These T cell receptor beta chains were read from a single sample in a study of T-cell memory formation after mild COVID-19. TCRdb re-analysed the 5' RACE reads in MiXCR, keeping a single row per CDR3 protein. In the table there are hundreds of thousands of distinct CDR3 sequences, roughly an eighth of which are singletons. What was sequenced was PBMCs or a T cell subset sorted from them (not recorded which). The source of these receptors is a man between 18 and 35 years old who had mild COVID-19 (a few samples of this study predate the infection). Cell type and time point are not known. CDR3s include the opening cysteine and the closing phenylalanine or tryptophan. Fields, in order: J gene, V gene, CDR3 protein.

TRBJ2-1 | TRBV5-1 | CASRTSGTGKFF
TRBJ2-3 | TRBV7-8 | CASSLGPSGGTDTQYF
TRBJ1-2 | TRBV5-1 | CASSLSPDVNYGYTF
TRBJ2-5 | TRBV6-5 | CASRETSWREETQYF
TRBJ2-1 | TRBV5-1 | CASSLRLAENSYNEQFF
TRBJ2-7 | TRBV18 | CASSPTHGPRKYF
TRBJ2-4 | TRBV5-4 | CASSLEGRGTKNIQYF
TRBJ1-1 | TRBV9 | CASSVVGRANTEAFF
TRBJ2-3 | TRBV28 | CASSFPRVSTDTQYF
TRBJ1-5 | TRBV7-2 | CASSPTGSGDQPQHF
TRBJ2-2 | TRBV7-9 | CASSLDRGRGGELFF
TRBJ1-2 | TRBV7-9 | CASSLGQGIHGYTF
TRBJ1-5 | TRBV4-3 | CASSRGGVGQPQHF
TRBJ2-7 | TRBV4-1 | CASSQDLSPTYEQYF
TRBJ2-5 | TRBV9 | CASSVGAGGSETQYF
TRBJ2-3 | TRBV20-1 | CSAYGGASTDTQYF
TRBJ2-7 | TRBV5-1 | CASSLAGGVYEQYF
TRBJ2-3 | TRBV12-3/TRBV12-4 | CASSSVGGGTDTQYF
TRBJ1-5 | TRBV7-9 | CASSLGTGRPQHF
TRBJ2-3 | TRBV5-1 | CASSPGASPFDTQYF
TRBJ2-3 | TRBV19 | CATQGAGIGDTQYF
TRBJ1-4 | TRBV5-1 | CASSLGTGGGEKLFF
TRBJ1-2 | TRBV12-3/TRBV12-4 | CASSPDRGVYYGYTF
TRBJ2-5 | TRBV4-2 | CASSSLTSGGAEETQYF
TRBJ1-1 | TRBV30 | CAWTFFAEAFF
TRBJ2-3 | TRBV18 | CASSPRREGTDTQYF
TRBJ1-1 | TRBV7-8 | CASSLKVTQGAAGEAFF
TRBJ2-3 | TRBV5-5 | CASSLLPPGGLNTQYF
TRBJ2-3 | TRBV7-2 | CASSLGGWGDF
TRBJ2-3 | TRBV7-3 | CASSLYGGRTDTQYF
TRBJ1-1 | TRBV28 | CASSLQFEAFF
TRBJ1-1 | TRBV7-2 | CASSSQQNTEAFF
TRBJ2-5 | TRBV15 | CATSSIPGTGIRQETQYF
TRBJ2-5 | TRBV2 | CASSDRGQETQYF
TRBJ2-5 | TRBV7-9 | CASSLFETKYF
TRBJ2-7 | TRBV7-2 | CASSRPGDAEQYF
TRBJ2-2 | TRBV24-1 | CATSDTGLTGELFF
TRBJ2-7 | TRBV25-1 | CASTGTGGSEQYF
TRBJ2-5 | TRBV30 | CAWGQGETQYF
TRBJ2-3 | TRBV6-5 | CASSRTHYADTQYF
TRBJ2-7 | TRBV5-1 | CASSFEGQGAREQYF
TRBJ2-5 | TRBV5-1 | CASSSVTGGQETQYF
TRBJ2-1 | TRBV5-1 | CASSQQGNYNEQFF
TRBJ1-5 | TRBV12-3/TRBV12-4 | CASSFNSNQPQHF
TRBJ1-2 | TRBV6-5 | CASSSNVVYGYTF
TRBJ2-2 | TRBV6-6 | CASSLLFGGTNTGELFF
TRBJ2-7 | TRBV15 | CATSTASGPLYEQYF
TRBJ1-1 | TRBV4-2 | CASSQDGDRGYNTEAFF
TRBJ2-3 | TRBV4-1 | CASSARQDTQYF
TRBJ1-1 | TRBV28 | CASSSALFGAGRTEAFF
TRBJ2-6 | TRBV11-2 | CASSTTDGANVLTF
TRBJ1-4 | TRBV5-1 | CASSFQGEEKLFF